Below, 14 T cell receptor beta chains from the same sample are listed, as sequenced in a study of regulatory T cells in long-lasting Graves disease. To make TCR beta libraries, researchers used iRepertoire HTBI primers and Arm-PCR of CDR3 regions. TCRdb re-called the multiplex PCR reads with MiXCR, one entry per CDR3 protein. The sample holds approximately 560,000 distinct CDR3 sequences, about 15% seen once. The sample's time point: newly diagnosed GD, antithyroid drugs for less than 3 months. TCR sequences were obtained from RNA taken from PBMCs. In addition, the sample was reused for a study of T cells in Graves' hyperthyroidism and ophthalmopathy.

The material was peripheral blood mononuclear cells (PBMCs), obtained at new diagnosis, from a patient treated with antithyroid drugs. Receptors originate from a man between 18 and 35 years old with Graves disease.

This clonotype appeared a few times. The chain carries TRBV6-1 and TRBJ2-7, with D tentatively TRBD1 (7 bases). The CDR3 consists of 15 residues. With 6 bases removed from V and 6 bases from J, the gap between germline ends came to 21 bases. CDR1 and CDR2 (germline): MNHNS, SASEGT. CDR3 residues: CASSDSGGQSVEQYF. The CDR3 nucleotides read TGTGCCAGCAGCGACTCCGGGGGACAGTCGGTCGAGCAGTACTTC.

This chain uses TRBV29-1 with TRBJ1-4; D uncertain. Germline CDR1 reads SQVTM; CDR2 reads ANQGSEA. The CDR3 loop spans 15 amino acids. V was cut by 4 bases and J by 0 bases, with 12 bases left in between. The CDR3 nucleotides read TGCAGCGTTGCCCACACATCAGCAACTAATGAAAAACTGTTTTTT. It yields the protein CSVAHTSATNEKLFF.

The table lists this clonotype with many counts. This rearrangement joins TRBV6-2 or TRBV6-3 to TRBJ2-7, with 9 positions matching TRBD2. Germline values: CDR1 MNHEY, CDR2 SVGEGT. V trimming: 2 bases; J trimming: 0 bases; junction bases outside the gene matches: 23. CDR3 length: 22 residues. In DNA form, the CDR3 reads TGTGCCAGCAGTTACAGGCAGCTCGGCGAACTAGCGGGCCTAGCCGCCTCCTACGAGCAGTACTTC. It specifies CASSYRQLGELAGLAASYEQYF.

This clonotype has at least ten counts. The chain recombines TRBV7-2 with TRBJ2-1; D might be TRBD2 (5 bases). The CDR3 runs 16 residues. The germline CDR1 and CDR2 sequences are SGHTA and FQGNSA. Trimming took 5 bases from V and 7 from J, leaving 21 bases between them. The CDR3 loop reads CASSPTRLSPGNEQFF. In DNA, the CDR3 is TGTGCCAGCAGCCCCACACGACTCAGCCCGGGGAATGAGCAGTTCTTC.

In its sample, this clonotype was seen many times. The rearrangement links TRBV12-3 or TRBV12-4 to TRBJ2-5, with 7 bases fitting TRBD1. Germline trimming cut 7 bases from V and 2 bases from J; bases unmatched to any gene: 7. There are 14 residues in the CDR3. CDR3 DNA: TGTGCCAGCACCCTCCTGGGACAGCAAGAGACCCAGTACTTC. Translating it yields CASTLLGQQETQYF.

This clonotype showed up many times. V is TRBV29-1 and J is TRBJ2-1, with a weak D call TRBD1 (7 bases). The CDR3 runs to 17 residues. With 0 bases removed from V and 0 bases from J, the gap between germline ends came to 15 bases. CDR1 and CDR2 from the germline V gene are SQVTM and ANQGSEA. CDR3 sequence reads: CSVEEPGGSSSYNEQFF. The CDR3 bases are TGCAGCGTTGAAGAGCCAGGGGGGTCGAGCTCCTACAATGAGCAGTTCTTC.

Many counts were recorded for this clonotype. The chain is built from TRBV28 and TRBJ2-2, with D hard to call. The CDR3 is made up of 12 amino acids. The V end was cut by 4 bases, the J end by 4 bases, with 4 bases between. Germline V gives CDR1 MDHEN, CDR2 SYDVKM. The CDR3 here is CASSSGTGELFF. CDR3 DNA: TGTGCCAGCAGTTCGGGCACCGGGGAGCTGTTTTTT.

In its sample, this clonotype was seen many times. The CDR3 protein is CASSLGMGQGPTYEQYF. The DNA for the CDR3 is TGTGCCAGCAGTTTGGGGATGGGGCAGGGGCCCACCTACGAGCAGTACTTC. The V and J genes are TRBV12-3 or TRBV12-4 and TRBJ2-7; weak D call: TRBD1 (6 bases). This CDR3 is 17 amino acids long. Trimming removed 3 bases at V and 2 bases at J, with 20 bases between.

J is TRBJ1-5 and V is TRBV19; 8 nucleotides align to TRBD1. The CDR3 extends over 16 amino acids. The germline CDR1 and CDR2 sequences are LNHDA and SQIVND (reference sequence). V lost 5 bases, J lost 7 bases, and 13 bases stayed unmatched. The CDR3 DNA sequence: TGTGCCAGTAGTTTCTGGACAGGGTTGCAGGAGCAGCCCCAGCATTTT. Residues: CASSFWTGLQEQPQHF.

This clonotype was counted between two and nine times. The chain links TRBV20-1 to TRBJ2-3; possibly TRBD1 or TRBD2 for D (5 bases each). V was clipped by 6 bases and J by 4 bases, with 17 bases between them. Germline V gene data show CDR1 as DFQATT and CDR2 as SNEGSKA (reference sequence). The CDR3 has 14 residues. CDR3 sequence reads: CSASALWGSDTQYF. For the CDR3, the DNA is TGCAGTGCCAGCGCGCTCTGGGGGTCAGATACGCAGTATTTT.

Many counts were recorded for this clonotype. This chain connects TRBV2 to TRBJ2-2; D might be TRBD2 (6 bases). V dropped 6 bases and J dropped 4 bases, with 15 bases sitting between them. This CDR3 contains 15 residues. Germline CDR1 and CDR2: SNHLY and FYNNEI. The CDR3 reads CASRSTSMLTGELFF. Here the CDR3 DNA reads TGTGCCAGCAGGTCTACTAGCATGCTCACCGGGGAGCTGTTTTTT.

Comment on this clonotype: This clone may be a read error of a much larger clone one base away. The chain carries TRBV30 and TRBJ1-5, with TRBD1 matching 7 bases. Germline assignment: CDR1 GTSNPN and CDR2 SVGIG (reference sequence). CDR3 length: 13 residues. The CDR3: CAWSGTENRPQHF. CDR3 nucleotides: TGTGCCTGGTCCGGGACAGAGAATCGGCCCCAGCATTTT.

This clonotype was seen a few times. The chain recombines TRBV29-1 with TRBJ1-2; perhaps TRBD1 as D (5 bases). Germline V gene data show CDR1 as SQVTM and CDR2 as ANQGSEA. V lost 6 bases, J lost 6 bases, and 17 bases lay in between. This CDR3 contains 13 residues. CDR3 in amino acids: CSVLTDAWNGYTF. The CDR3 DNA follows: TGCAGCGTCCTGACAGACGCATGGAATGGCTACACCTTC.

There are a few counts of this clonotype. A read error may produce the germline difference seen at one junction end. The chain has TRBV7-9 and TRBJ1-3; D unclear. The length of the CDR3 is 13 residues. The germline V gene encodes CDR1 SEHNR and CDR2 FQNEAQ (reference sequence). CDR3 sequence reads: CATSKSSGNTIYF. The DNA for the CDR3 is TGTGCCACCAGCAAAAGCTCTGGAAACACCATATATTTT. The full variable domain, in which reference TRBV7-9 and TRBJ1-3 provide the parts outside the CDR3, is DTGVSQNPRHKITKRGQNVTFRCDPISEHNRLYWYRQTLGQGPEFLTYFQNEAQLEKSRLLSDRFSAERPKGSFSTLEIQRTEQGDSAMYLCATSKSSGNTIYFGEGSWLTVV.